A selection of T cell receptor beta chains follows, all from one sample in a study of cytomegalovirus exposure and HLA in healthy donors. TCRdb keeps only in-frame clones here, not all; method: immunoSEQ multiplex PCR. The data show more than 95,000 clones, 75% to 85% seen once. The sequenced sample consisted of PBMCs. All receptors come from a woman between 50 and 59 years old in good health and CMV-seropositive. Each CDR3 is given with its conserved first and last residue. The order of the fields is J gene, V gene, clone size, D gene, CDR3 DNA, CDR3 protein. D genes are given only for firm matches. Size values are once, few and many counts, or a class for expanded clones, and some rows have none.

j_call: TRBJ2-3
v_call: TRBV6-1
clone_size: .
d_call: .
cdr3_nt: TGTGCCAGCAGTGTCGAGGTCGTGAGCACAGATACGCAGTATTTT
cdr3_aa: CASSVEVVSTDTQYF

j_call: TRBJ1-5
v_call: TRBV7-2
clone_size: .
d_call: .
cdr3_nt: TGTGCCAGCAGCCCGGACAGAAATCAGCCCCAGCATTTT
cdr3_aa: CASSPDRNQPQHF

j_call: TRBJ1-4
v_call: TRBV6-1
clone_size: .
d_call: .
cdr3_nt: TGTGCCAGCAGTGAAAGGCAGGGTCTTAATGAAAAACTGTTTTTT
cdr3_aa: CASSERQGLNEKLFF

j_call: TRBJ1-2
v_call: TRBV4-3
clone_size: .
d_call: TRBD1
cdr3_nt: TGCGCCAGCAGCCGGACGGGACAGGGGAGAGACGGCTACACCTTC
cdr3_aa: CASSRTGQGRDGYTF

j_call: TRBJ1-3
v_call: TRBV30
clone_size: .
d_call: .
cdr3_nt: TGTGCCTGGAGCTACCGGGGGACTGGAAACACCATATATTTT
cdr3_aa: CAWSYRGTGNTIYF

j_call: TRBJ2-5
v_call: TRBV30
clone_size: .
d_call: .
cdr3_nt: TGTGCCTGGAGACGGACCCGGGGGACCCAGTACTTC
cdr3_aa: CAWRRTRGTQYF

j_call: TRBJ1-3
v_call: TRBV5-4
clone_size: .
d_call: .
cdr3_nt: TGTGCCAGCAGCTTCATAGACTCTGGAAACACCATATATTTT
cdr3_aa: CASSFIDSGNTIYF

j_call: TRBJ2-4
v_call: TRBV5-4
clone_size: .
d_call: .
cdr3_nt: TGTGCCAGCAGCGTCACAGGAGCCAAAAACATTCAGTACTTC
cdr3_aa: CASSVTGAKNIQYF

j_call: TRBJ2-7
v_call: TRBV5-6
clone_size: .
d_call: .
cdr3_nt: TGTGCCAGCAGCTTGGACCGAATAGCCTACGAGCAGTACTTC
cdr3_aa: CASSLDRIAYEQYF

j_call: TRBJ2-7
v_call: TRBV30
clone_size: few
d_call: TRBD1
cdr3_nt: TGTGCCTGGAGTGCATACGGGACAGGGAGAACTTACGAGCAGTACTTC
cdr3_aa: CAWSAYGTGRTYEQYF

j_call: TRBJ2-4
v_call: TRBV2
clone_size: .
d_call: TRBD2
cdr3_nt: TGTGCCAGCAGTTCTAGCGGGGGGGCCAAAAACATTCAGTACTTC
cdr3_aa: CASSSSGGAKNIQYF

j_call: TRBJ1-1
v_call: TRBV18
clone_size: .
d_call: TRBD1
cdr3_nt: TGTGTCAGCTCACCGGGACAGGGTGGCACTGAAGCTTTCTTT
cdr3_aa: CVSSPGQGGTEAFF

j_call: TRBJ2-5
v_call: TRBV30
clone_size: once
d_call: .
cdr3_nt: TGTGCCTGGAGTAGGTCCCCGGGGTTTGAGACCCAGTACTTC
cdr3_aa: CAWSRSPGFETQYF

j_call: TRBJ2-7
v_call: TRBV9
clone_size: .
d_call: .
cdr3_nt: TGTGCCAGCAGTCCAGGGGTTTCCCTCTACGAGCAGTACTTC
cdr3_aa: CASSPGVSLYEQYF

j_call: TRBJ2-5
v_call: TRBV6-4
clone_size: .
d_call: TRBD2
cdr3_nt: TGTGCCAGCAGATCCGGGACTAGCGGGGGGTACTGTGAGACCCAGTACTTC
cdr3_aa: CASRSGTSGGYCETQYF

j_call: TRBJ1-5
v_call: TRBV28
clone_size: .
d_call: .
cdr3_nt: TGTGCCAGCTCCCACCAAGGTCCGGGGCCCCAGCATTTT
cdr3_aa: CASSHQGPGPQHF

j_call: TRBJ1-3
v_call: TRBV5-1
clone_size: .
d_call: TRBD1
cdr3_nt: TGCGCCAGCAGTTGGACAGGGTCGAGCCTGAGCTCTGGAAACACCATATATTTT
cdr3_aa: CASSWTGSSLSSGNTIYF

j_call: TRBJ1-1
v_call: TRBV5-1
clone_size: .
d_call: TRBD1
cdr3_nt: TGCGCCAGCAGACGCCTTACAGGGGACTACACTGAAGCTTTCTTT
cdr3_aa: CASRRLTGDYTEAFF

j_call: TRBJ2-2
v_call: TRBV18
clone_size: .
d_call: TRBD2
cdr3_nt: TGTGCCAGCTCACCATCACTAGCGGGAGGGCTGAACACCGGGGAGCTGTTTTTT
cdr3_aa: CASSPSLAGGLNTGELFF

j_call: TRBJ2-2
v_call: TRBV4-3
clone_size: .
d_call: .
cdr3_nt: TGCGCCAGCAGCCAAGGGGGGGGCGGAGGCGGGGAGCTGTTTTTT
cdr3_aa: CASSQGGGGGGELFF

j_call: TRBJ2-1
v_call: TRBV9
clone_size: few
d_call: .
cdr3_nt: TGTGCCAGCAATCTAGTGGCCCACAATGAGCAGTTCTTC
cdr3_aa: CASNLVAHNEQFF

j_call: TRBJ1-1
v_call: TRBV6-6
clone_size: many
d_call: .
cdr3_nt: TGTGCCACAAACTCCCGGGCCAGGGACACTGAAGCTTTCTTT
cdr3_aa: CATNSRARDTEAFF

j_call: TRBJ1-2
v_call: TRBV11-3
clone_size: .
d_call: .
cdr3_nt: TGTGCCAGCAGCCAAGGGGGGGTCTATGGCTACACCTTC
cdr3_aa: CASSQGGVYGYTF

j_call: TRBJ1-1
v_call: TRBV7-2
clone_size: .
d_call: .
cdr3_nt: TGTGCCAGCAGCACCTGGCACACTGAAGCTTTCTTT
cdr3_aa: CASSTWHTEAFF

j_call: TRBJ2-5
v_call: TRBV4-2
clone_size: .
d_call: TRBD2
cdr3_nt: TGTGCCAGCAGCCCCGAGGTTGGGGGGGTGAGGGAGACCCAGTACTTC
cdr3_aa: CASSPEVGGVRETQYF

j_call: TRBJ1-2
v_call: TRBV5-8
clone_size: .
d_call: TRBD1
cdr3_nt: TGTGCCAGCAGCTGGGGACAGACCTATCGCTATGGCTACACCTTC
cdr3_aa: CASSWGQTYRYGYTF

j_call: TRBJ2-7
v_call: TRBV27
clone_size: .
d_call: .
cdr3_nt: TGTGCCAGCAGTTTAGCCGGCTCCGGGACCTACGAGCAGTACTTC
cdr3_aa: CASSLAGSGTYEQYF